This TCR beta chain emerged from a study of graft-versus-host responses after intestinal transplantation. The overall study: Induction using anti-thymocyte globulin, followed by tacrolimus and steroids for around 3 years, was given to all recipients.

Sequencing was performed with immunoSEQ multiplex PCR; in TCRdb, only in-frame clones are kept and a portion is missing. The sample lists 55,000 to 85,000 clones, 89% occurring once. About this clone itself: What it recognizes is unknown.

The V end lost 5 bases, the J end lost 5 bases, and 12 bases lay between the germline ends. The germline gives CDR1 SEHNR, CDR2 FQNEAQ (reference sequence). The CDR3 totals 13 residues. Study conclusions and caveats: Early after transplant, HvG clones declined as circulating GvH clones peaked. Some GvH clones appeared in ileal mucosa or blood before recipient bone marrow.

The receptor was isolated from a human donor who received an intestinal transplant. Material: unstimulated CD8+ T cells sorted from spleen or lymph node cells, obtained before intestinal transplant. The rearrangement links TRBV7-9 to TRBJ2-5; a weak D match, TRBD2 (5 bases). This chain's CDR3 is CASSAGVAETQYF. CDR3 coding DNA: TGTGCCAGCAGCGCCGGGGTGGCGGAGACCCAGTACTTC.